The next 11 T cell receptor beta chains were all read from a single sample in a study of blood T cell repertoires in COVID-19. The repertoire was sequenced with immunoSEQ multiplex PCR; TCRdb's copy has only in-frame clones and lacks some. The data hold more than 85,000 clones, with 81% observed a single time. Sequencing input: peripheral blood. All receptors derive from a man older than 75 with active or convalescent COVID-19.

The chain is built from TRBV29-1 and TRBJ1-5, with a weak D call TRBD1 (6 bases). V was shortened by 5 bases and J by 11 bases, with 19 bases between the two germline ends. The CDR3 has 13 residues. The V gene's germline CDR1 is SQVTM and CDR2 ANQGSEA. Written as DNA, the CDR3 is TGCAGCGTTAAGGACAGTGGGGACGTGGCCCAGCATTTT. As protein: CSVKDSGDVAQHF. Variable domain in full (rest from reference TRBV29-1 and TRBJ1-5): SAVISQKPSRDICQRGTSLTIQCQVDSQVTMMFWYRQQPGQSLTLIATANQGSEATYESGFVIDKFPISRPNLTFSTLTVSNMSPEDSSIYLCSVKDSGDVAQHFGDGTRLSIL.

This CDR3 is CASSRDRGAGGYTF. Written as DNA, the CDR3 is TGTGCCAGCAGCCGGGACAGGGGGGCGGGTGGCTACACCTTC. The chain is built from TRBV7-3 and TRBJ1-2, with 11 positions matching TRBD1. The CDR3 totals 14 residues. CDR1 and CDR2 from the germline V gene are SGHTA and FQGTGA. V lost 5 bases, J lost 7 bases, and 6 bases stayed unmatched.

There are a few counts of this clone. DNA for the CDR3: TGTGCCAGCAGCCTGGGGCGGCTGAACACTGAAGCTTTCTTT. It codes for CASSLGRLNTEAFF. This rearrangement joins TRBV27 to TRBJ1-1, with D perhaps TRBD1 (5 bases). V lost 6 bases to trimming and J lost 0 bases, with 11 bases between them. This CDR3 has 14 amino acids. The germline gives CDR1 MNHEY, CDR2 SMNVEV (reference sequence).

On this clone itself: At the DNA level, this CDR3 is encoded by other sequences in the same sample as well. The rearrangement joins TRBV3-1 (or the pseudogene TRBV3-2) to TRBJ2-4, with D possibly TRBD1 on 5 matching bases. From germline, CDR1 is LGHDT and CDR2 YNNKEL (reference sequence). There are 13 residues in the CDR3. Trimming took 3 bases from V and 4 from J, leaving 7 bases between them. The chain's CDR3 is CASSQQGKNIQYF. As DNA, the CDR3 is TGTGCCAGCAGCCAGCAGGGAAAAAACATTCAGTACTTC.

The rearrangement links TRBV3-1 (or the pseudogene TRBV3-2) to TRBJ1-1; 9 bases are shared with TRBD1. Germline lookup yields CDR1 LGHDT and CDR2 YNNKEL (reference sequence). This CDR3 contains 14 residues. With V trimmed by 1 base and J by 11 bases, 8 bases remained unmatched. The CDR3, as DNA: TGTGCCAGCAGCCAAGGAGGGGACAGGGTACGGGCTTTCTTT. The encoded protein is CASSQGGDRVRAFF.

The CDR3, as DNA: TGCGCCAGCAACGGTGACACCACTAACTATGGCTACACCTTC. Translated: CASNGDTTNYGYTF. The chain has TRBV5-1 and TRBJ1-2, with D hard to call. This CDR3 contains 14 residues. CDR1 and CDR2 (germline): SGHRS, YFSETQ. Trimming took off 6 bases at V and 0 bases at J, with 12 bases between the two ends.

The chain uses TRBV5-1 and TRBJ1-1; D might be TRBD1 (6 bases). Germline V CDR1 and CDR2: SGHRS, YFSETQ. V lost 4 bases to trimming and J lost 3 bases, with 25 bases between them. The CDR3 length is 18 residues. Here the CDR3 DNA reads TGCGCCAGCAGCCTATATGGGGGGGCGCTCGAGGAGTACACTGAAGCTTTCTTT. Translating gives CASSLYGGALEEYTEAFF.

The chain employs TRBV7-2 and TRBJ2-1; perhaps TRBD2 as D (5 bases). The CDR3 runs 14 residues. Trimming took 0 bases from V and 6 from J, leaving 9 bases between them. Germline V CDR1 and CDR2: SGHTA, FQGNSA. Written as DNA, the CDR3 is TGTGCCAGCAGCTTAGCGCGGGCGGTCAATGAGCAGTTCTTC. This sequence encodes CASSLARAVNEQFF.

This chain links TRBV29-1 with TRBJ1-3, with 11 bases that match TRBD1. The CDR3 spans 14 residues. J gave up 9 bases and V 7 bases, and 11 bases lay outside the gene matches. Germline V gene data show CDR1 as SQVTM and CDR2 as ANQGSEA. CDR3 region: CSAGTGGECGTIYF. The CDR3 DNA reads as TGCAGCGCAGGGACAGGGGGAGAATGCGGCACCATATATTTT.

The V gene is TRBV4-2, the J gene TRBJ1-5; TRBD1 aligns across 10 bases. CDR1 is LGHNA, CDR2 YNFKEQ, per germline. The J segment lost 2 bases and the V segment lost 3 bases, leaving 7 bases of the junction unmatched. The CDR3 is 17 residues long. The CDR3 loop reads CASSQATTGGGNQPQHF. For the CDR3, the DNA is TGTGCCAGCAGCCAGGCGACGACAGGGGGCGGCAATCAGCCCCAGCATTTT.

This clone was detected only a few times. This chain uses TRBV6-6 with TRBJ2-2; D possibly corresponds to TRBD1 (5 bases). The CDR3 extends over 14 amino acids. Germline V CDR1 and CDR2: MNHNY, SVGAGI (reference sequence). Trimming removed 4 bases from V and 4 bases from J, with 10 bases in between. In nucleotides, the CDR3 is TGTGCCAGCAGTTCCCTCAGGGTCACCGGGGAGCTGTTTTTT. It yields the protein CASSSLRVTGELFF.